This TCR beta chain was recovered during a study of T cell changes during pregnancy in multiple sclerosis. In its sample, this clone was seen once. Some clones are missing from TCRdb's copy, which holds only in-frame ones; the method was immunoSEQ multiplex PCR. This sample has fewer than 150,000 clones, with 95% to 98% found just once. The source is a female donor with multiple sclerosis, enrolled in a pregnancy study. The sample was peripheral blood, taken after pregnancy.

Here the CDR3 reads CASSSTGGENGYTF. In DNA form, the CDR3 reads TGTGCCAGCAGTTCGACAGGGGGGGAGAATGGCTACACCTTC. The chain is built from TRBV13 and TRBJ1-2; 9 bases match TRBD1. V was clipped by 6 bases and J by 6 bases; unmatched bases: 8. The CDR3 covers 14 residues. CDR1 and CDR2 (germline): PRHDT, FYEKMQ (reference sequence).